A single sample gave rise to the 14 T cell receptor beta chains below, sequenced in a study of cytomegalovirus exposure and HLA in healthy donors. With 60 Vbeta and 13 Jbeta primers, the PCR was carried out. The table came from immunoSEQ multiplex PCR; TCRdb's copy has only in-frame clones and leaves some out. In the table there are fewer than 95,000 clones, 76% of which are singletons. Sequences were obtained from PBMCs. The receptor source for this set is a man between 40 and 49 years old in good health and CMV-seronegative.

This clone was detected only a few times. The V and J genes are TRBV7-7 and TRBJ2-7; 9 bases match TRBD1. Germline CDR1 SSHAT, CDR2 FNYEAQ (reference sequence). The CDR3 has 15 residues. V shed 5 bases, J shed 1 base, and the junction held 6 bases outside the gene matches. The CDR3 DNA sequence: TGTGCCAGCAGCCCGGGGACAGGGAGATCCTACGAGCAGTACTTC. The encoded protein is CASSPGTGRSYEQYF.

The chain recombines TRBV6-5 with TRBJ2-5; 7 bases line up with TRBD1. The CDR3 length is 16 residues. V was pared by 2 bases and J by 11 bases, with 17 bases of the junction left unmatched. Germline V gene sequence: CDR1 MNHEY, CDR2 SVGAGI. CDR3 sequence reads: CASSYPGTVGIREQYF. The CDR3 nucleotides read TGTGCCAGCAGTTACCCGGGGACAGTTGGGATTAGGGAGCAGTACTTC.

V and J are TRBV7-2 and TRBJ2-4, with D possibly TRBD2 on 5 matching bases. Trimming took off 4 bases at V and 2 bases at J, with 12 bases between the two ends. Germline-derived CDR1 and CDR2 are SGHTA and FQGNSA. CDR3 length: 15 residues. CDR3 region: CASSSVRGPKNIQYF. The CDR3 DNA follows: TGTGCCAGCAGCTCAGTCCGGGGTCCCAAAAACATTCAGTACTTC.

The gene calls are TRBV6-5 and TRBJ1-6; the D gene is possibly TRBD1 (5 bases). Germline V CDR1 and CDR2: MNHEY, SVGAGI. The CDR3 loop spans 12 amino acids. Trimming took off 2 bases at V and 13 bases at J, with 9 bases between the two ends. CDR3 region: CASSYGGSPLHF. In DNA, the CDR3 is TGTGCCAGCAGTTACGGGGGGTCTCCCCTCCACTTT.

The chain carries TRBV5-6 and TRBJ1-5, with D unresolved. V lost 0 bases to trimming and J lost 6 bases, with 7 bases between them. CDR3 length: 13 residues. The germline V gene encodes CDR1 SGHDT and CDR2 YYEEEE. CDR3 sequence reads: CASSLGQVQPQHF. Written as DNA, the CDR3 is TGTGCCAGCAGCTTGGGGCAGGTTCAGCCCCAGCATTTT.

The chain employs TRBV4-1 and TRBJ2-7; D not resolved. V lost 0 bases and J 3 bases, leaving 12 bases between the germline ends. The CDR3 consists of 15 residues. The V gene's germline CDR1 is MGHRA and CDR2 YSYEKL. The CDR3 DNA reads TGCGCCAGCAGCCAAGAATCCGACACCTACTACGAGCAGTACTTC. Amino acids: CASSQESDTYYEQYF.

This clone turned up a few times. The DNA for the CDR3 is TGCAGCGTTGAACGTCCTAGCGGGGGGGCCACCTCCTACGAGCAGTACTTC. Translation: CSVERPSGGATSYEQYF. V is TRBV29-1 and J is TRBJ2-7; TRBD2 agrees at 12 bases. Germline loops: CDR1 SQVTM, CDR2 ANQGSEA. V trimming: 2 bases; J trimming: 0 bases; junction bases outside the gene matches: 8. This CDR3 is 17 amino acids long.

This chain joins TRBV28 and TRBJ2-3, with D possibly being TRBD2 (5 bases). CDR1 and CDR2 (germline): MDHEN, SYDVKM. The CDR3 is 17 amino acids. V lost 7 bases and J lost 0, with 20 bases in between. CDR3 DNA sequence: TGTGCCAGCACCATTTCCCCGGGGAGCTCTAGCACAGATACGCAGTATTTT. Translation: CASTISPGSSSTDTQYF. The complete variable domain, with remaining parts taken from reference TRBV28 and TRBJ2-3, reads DVKVTQSSRYLVKRTGEKVFLECVQDMDHENMFWYRQDPGLGLRLIYFSYDVKMKEKGDIPEGYSVSREKKERFSLILESASTNQTSMYLCASTISPGSSSTDTQYFGPGTRLTVL.

The chain couples TRBV5-4 to TRBJ1-2; no definite D call. The CDR3 extends over 15 amino acids. From germline, CDR1 is SGHNT and CDR2 YYREEE (reference sequence). Trimming left V 0 bases short and J 0 bases short, with 9 bases between. The CDR3 nucleotides read TGTGCCAGCAGCTTGGTCCAGACTCCTAACTATGGCTACACCTTC. Protein product: CASSLVQTPNYGYTF.

Of note for this clone: At one end, the junction sequence differs from germline, possibly due to a read error. V usage is TRBV7-9 and J usage is TRBJ1-1; possible D gene TRBD1, 6 bases. This CDR3 has 14 amino acids. Per the germline V gene, CDR1 is SEHNR and CDR2 is FQNEAQ (reference sequence). The CDR3 region is CSSRDYRVSTEAFF. CDR3 sequence (DNA): TGTTCCAGCAGAGACTACAGGGTCAGCACTGAAGCTTTCTTT.

This clone has only a few counts. The chain is built from TRBV28 and TRBJ1-3; TRBD1 matches 10 bases. This CDR3 comprises 17 residues. Trimming cost V 5 bases and J 0 bases; bases outside gene matches: 7. Germline V gives CDR1 MDHEN, CDR2 SYDVKM. The CDR3 DNA is TGTGCCAGCAGTCCCTGGGACAGGGGATTCTCTGGAAACACCATATATTTT. The encoded protein is CASSPWDRGFSGNTIYF.

The rearrangement joins TRBV9 to TRBJ2-7, with TRBD2 matching 10 bases. V lost 0 bases, J lost 7 bases, and 13 bases stayed unmatched. Per the germline V gene, CDR1 is SGDLS and CDR2 is YYNGEE. The CDR3 has 17 amino acids. CDR3 sequence reads: CASSVEGLADRAREQYF. The CDR3 DNA is TGTGCCAGCAGCGTAGAAGGACTAGCGGACCGGGCGAGAGAGCAGTACTTC.

CDR3 loop: CASSDNPERNTGELFF. As DNA, the CDR3 is TGTGCCAGCAGTGACAATCCAGAACGGAACACCGGGGAGCTGTTTTTT. The rearrangement joins TRBV6-4 to TRBJ2-2; D is uncertain. CDR1 is MRHNA and CDR2 is SNTAGT in the germline V gene. Deletions cut 2 bases from V and 1 base from J, with 11 bases between. The CDR3 has 16 residues.

The V gene is TRBV7-2, the J gene TRBJ1-3; D not certain. The CDR3 has 15 residues. The V end lost 2 bases, the J end lost 6 bases, and 14 bases lay between the germline ends. Germline-derived CDR1 and CDR2 are SGHTA and FQGNSA. CDR3 DNA sequence: TGTGCCAGCAGCTTAAGGAGGGAAAAGACAAACACCATATATTTT. Protein sequence: CASSLRREKTNTIYF.